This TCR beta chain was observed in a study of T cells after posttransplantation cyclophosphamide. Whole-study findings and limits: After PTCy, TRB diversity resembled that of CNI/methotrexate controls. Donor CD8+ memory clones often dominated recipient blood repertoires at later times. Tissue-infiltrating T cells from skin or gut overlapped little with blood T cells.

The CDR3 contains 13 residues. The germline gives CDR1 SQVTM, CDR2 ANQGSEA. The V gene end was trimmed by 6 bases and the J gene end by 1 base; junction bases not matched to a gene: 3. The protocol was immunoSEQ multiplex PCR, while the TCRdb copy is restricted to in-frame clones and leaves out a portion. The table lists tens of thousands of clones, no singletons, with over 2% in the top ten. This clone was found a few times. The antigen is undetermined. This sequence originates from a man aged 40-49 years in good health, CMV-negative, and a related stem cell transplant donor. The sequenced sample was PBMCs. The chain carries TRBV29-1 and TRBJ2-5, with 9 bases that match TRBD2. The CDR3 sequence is CSVAGGGQETQYF. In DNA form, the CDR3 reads TGCAGCGTCGCGGGGGGGGGCCAAGAGACCCAGTACTTC.